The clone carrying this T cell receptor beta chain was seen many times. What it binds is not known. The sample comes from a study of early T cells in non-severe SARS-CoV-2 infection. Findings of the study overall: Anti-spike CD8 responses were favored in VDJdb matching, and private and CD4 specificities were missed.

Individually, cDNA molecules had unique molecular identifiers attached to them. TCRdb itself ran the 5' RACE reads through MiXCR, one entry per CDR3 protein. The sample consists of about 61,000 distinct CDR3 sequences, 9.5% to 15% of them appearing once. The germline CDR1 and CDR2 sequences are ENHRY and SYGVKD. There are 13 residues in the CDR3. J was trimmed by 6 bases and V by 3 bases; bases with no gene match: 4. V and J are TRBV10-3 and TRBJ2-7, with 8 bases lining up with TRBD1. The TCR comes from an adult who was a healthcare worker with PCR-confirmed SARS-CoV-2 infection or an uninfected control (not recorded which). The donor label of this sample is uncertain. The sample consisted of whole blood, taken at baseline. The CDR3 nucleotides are TGTGCCATCAGTGACCCGACAGGGGTCGAGCAGTACTTC. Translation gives CAISDPTGVEQYF.